What follows are 22 T cell receptor beta chains derived from one specimen sequenced in a study of cytomegalovirus exposure and HLA in healthy donors. It was with 60 Vbeta and 13 Jbeta primers that the PCR ran. Libraries were prepared by immunoSEQ multiplex PCR; TCRdb keeps only in-frame clonotypes and omits some of them. In total, the table holds 190,000 or so clones. Material for sequencing was PBMCs. The source is a boy younger than 18 in good health and CMV-seronegative.

Note on this clone: Different DNA sequences within this sample yield the same CDR3. CDR3 amino acids: CASSPWQASLYEQYF. The CDR3 DNA reads TGTGCCAGCAGCCCATGGCAGGCGTCCCTATACGAGCAGTACTTC. The chain couples TRBV6-5 to TRBJ2-7; no clear D. Germline V CDR1 and CDR2: MNHEY, SVGAGI. The CDR3 spans 15 residues. V was clipped by 6 bases and J by 4 bases, with 19 bases between them.

The genes are TRBV30 and TRBJ2-5, with a tentative D call TRBD2 (6 bases). The last part of the DNA fits TRBJ2-7 better; the J call may be wrong. The CDR3 has 13 residues. The germline gives CDR1 GTSNPN, CDR2 SVGIG (reference sequence). This CDR3 reads CAWKSAGPYEQYF. Here the CDR3 DNA reads TGTGCCTGGAAGAGCGCGGGACCGTACGAGCAGTACTTC.

The chain employs TRBV6-5 and TRBJ2-2; TRBD2 agrees at 7 bases. V shed 8 bases and J 3 bases; nucleotides not matched to a gene: 6. This CDR3 has 14 amino acids. Germline assignment: CDR1 MNHEY and CDR2 SVGAGI. The CDR3: CASGEGRYTGELFF. CDR3 DNA sequence: TGTGCCAGCGGGGAGGGAAGGTACACCGGGGAGCTGTTTTTT.

This chain connects TRBV18 to TRBJ2-4, with a tentative D call TRBD1 (5 bases). The CDR3 is made up of 14 amino acids. Germline V gene lookup returns CDR1 KGHSH and CDR2 LQKENI. Between the trimmed V and J ends, which lost 4 bases and 8 bases, there was a span of 15 bases. CDR3 sequence: CASSRDFRGDIQYF. DNA of the CDR3: TGTGCCAGCTCACGCGACTTTAGGGGCGACATTCAGTACTTC.

The chain uses TRBV2 and TRBJ1-1; unclear D gene. Trimming took off 5 bases at V and 7 bases at J, with 17 bases between the two ends. The CDR3 has 14 residues. Per germline, CDR1 SNHLY and CDR2 FYNNEI. The CDR3 protein is CASSSFGVGNEAFF. The CDR3 nucleotides are TGTGCCAGCAGTTCCTTTGGTGTCGGGAATGAAGCTTTCTTT. Drawing the rest from reference TRBV2 and TRBJ1-1, the complete variable domain is EPEVTQTPSHQVTQMGQEVILRCVPISNHLYFYWYRQILGQKVEFLVSFYNNEISEKSEIFDDQFSVERPDGSNFTLKIRSTKLEDSAMYFCASSSFGVGNEAFFGQGTRLTVV.

CDR3 nucleotide sequence: TGTGCCAGCAGTGAACGCAGGGCCTCTGGAAACACCATATATTTT. Amino acid sequence: CASSERRASGNTIYF. V usage is TRBV6-1 and J usage is TRBJ1-3; maybe TRBD1 (5 bases). CDR3 length: 15 amino acids. Germline V gives CDR1 MNHNS, CDR2 SASEGT. Trimming pared 2 bases from V and 0 bases from J, leaving 8 bases between.

The chain carries TRBV4-3 and TRBJ2-4, with TRBD2 matching 8 bases. Germline CDR1 and CDR2: LGHNA and YSLEER. Unmatched junction bases numbered 3, after V lost 2 bases and J lost 6 bases. This CDR3 comprises 14 residues. CDR3 in DNA: TGCGCCAGCAGCCAAAGAGCGGGGGTAAACATTCAGTACTTC. It encodes CASSQRAGVNIQYF.

The chain has TRBV5-4 and TRBJ1-2; no clear D. V lost 0 bases to trimming and J lost 3 bases, with 9 bases between them. The germline CDR1 and CDR2 sequences are SGHNT and YYREEE (reference sequence). This CDR3 region has 14 residues. In nucleotides, the CDR3 is TGTGCCAGCAGCTTGGAGAGGGAAGACTATGGCTACACCTTC. Translation: CASSLEREDYGYTF.

The chain employs TRBV7-2 and TRBJ2-7; 11 nucleotides match TRBD2. Germline CDR1 and CDR2: SGHTA and FQGNSA. CDR3 length equals 15 residues. Trimming cost V 2 bases and J 5 bases; bases outside gene matches: 5. CDR3 nucleotide sequence: TGTGCCAGCAGCTTACTGCTAGCGGGGGGCCACGAGCAGTACTTC. Translating gives CASSLLLAGGHEQYF.

The chain links TRBV4-1 to TRBJ2-2, with 7 bases fitting TRBD1. V was pared by 4 bases and J by 4 bases, with 9 bases of the junction left unmatched. This CDR3 has 16 residues. Looked up from germline, CDR1 is MGHRA and CDR2 is YSYEKL. CDR3: CASSLRQGTGTGELFF. CDR3 in DNA: TGCGCCAGCAGCCTCCGACAGGGAACAGGCACCGGGGAGCTGTTTTTT.

The gene calls are TRBV25-1 and TRBJ1-1; TRBD1 is a possible D gene (6 bases). This CDR3 spans 13 amino acids. Looked up from germline, CDR1 is MGHDK and CDR2 is SYGVNS. Between the trimmed V and J ends, which lost 4 bases and 6 bases, there was a span of 12 bases. For the CDR3, the DNA is TGTGCCAGCAGTGTTACAGGGTCGGCTGAAGCTTTCTTT. Its translation: CASSVTGSAEAFF.

V is TRBV7-2 and J is TRBJ2-3, with D possibly being TRBD1 (6 bases). CDR1 SGHTA and CDR2 FQGNSA come from the germline V gene. Trimming removed 3 bases from V and 5 bases from J, with 9 bases in between. The CDR3 totals 13 residues. The CDR3 sequence: CASSLNREDTQYF. The CDR3 coding sequence is TGTGCCAGCAGCTTGAACAGGGAAGATACGCAGTATTTT.

The rearrangement joins TRBV5-5 to TRBJ1-4; no firm D call. V gave up 0 bases and J gave up 7 bases, with 4 bases separating them. The CDR3 is 12 amino acids. Germline assignment: CDR1 SGHKS and CDR2 YYEKEE (reference sequence). As DNA, the CDR3 is TGTGCCAGCAGCTTGGTTATTGAAAAACTGTTTTTT. As protein: CASSLVIEKLFF. Combining the CDR3 with reference TRBV5-5 and TRBJ1-4 gives the whole variable domain DAGVTQSPTHLIKTRGQQVTLRCSPISGHKSVSWYQQVLGQGPQFIFQYYEKEERGRGNFPDRFSARQFPNYSSELNVNALLLGDSALYLCASSLVIEKLFFGSGTQLSVL.

The V call is TRBV4-2, the J call TRBJ1-6, with D uncertain. The length of the CDR3 is 16 residues. Trimming left V 3 bases short and J 8 bases short, with 17 bases between. Germline V gives CDR1 LGHNA, CDR2 YNFKEQ. CDR3 protein: CASSQDPTGRDSPLHF. The DNA of the CDR3 is TGTGCCAGCAGCCAGGATCCGACCGGGAGAGATTCACCCCTCCACTTT.

J is TRBJ2-3 and V is TRBV18; D remains ambiguous. CDR3 length: 12 amino acids. Trimming shortened V by 2 bases and J by 3 bases, and 3 bases separated the two germline ends. Per germline, CDR1 KGHSH and CDR2 LQKENI. CDR3 sequence reads: CASSPITDTQYF. In DNA form, the CDR3 reads TGTGCCAGCTCACCAATAACAGATACGCAGTATTTT.

The rearrangement links TRBV5-1 to TRBJ2-5; 9 nucleotides align to TRBD1. Germline assignment: CDR1 SGHRS and CDR2 YFSETQ. Trimming cost V 6 bases and J 4 bases; bases outside gene matches: 4. The CDR3 length is 13 residues. CDR3 region: CASKTGGRETQYF. For the CDR3, the DNA is TGCGCCAGCAAGACAGGGGGGAGAGAGACCCAGTACTTC.

The chain recombines TRBV18 with TRBJ2-4; 7 positions agree with TRBD1. This CDR3 spans 13 amino acids. CDR1 KGHSH and CDR2 LQKENI come from the germline V gene. V was pared by 10 bases and J by 6 bases, with 9 bases of the junction left unmatched. The CDR3 is CATTSGTVNIQYF. CDR3 DNA sequence: TGTGCCACCACTTCCGGGACAGTAAACATTCAGTACTTC.

Here the CDR3 reads CASSSRTGDAYNEQFF. In DNA form, the CDR3 reads TGTGCCAGCAGCTCCCGGACAGGGGACGCCTACAATGAGCAGTTCTTC. This chain connects TRBV5-4 to TRBJ2-1; 9 nucleotides agree with TRBD1. The CDR3 is made up of 16 amino acids. Trimming cost V 3 bases and J 2 bases; bases outside gene matches: 6. Germline V CDR1 and CDR2: SGHNT, YYREEE (reference sequence).

The chain links TRBV19 to TRBJ1-5; D might be TRBD1 (6 bases). Germline CDR1 and CDR2: LNHDA and SQIVND (reference sequence). The CDR3 totals 16 residues. The ends were cut back, 6 bases at V and 2 bases at J, with 17 bases in the middle. The CDR3 reads CASRDTGIWGNQPQHF. Written as DNA, the CDR3 is TGTGCCAGTAGGGATACAGGGATTTGGGGCAATCAGCCCCAGCATTTT.

CDR3 sequence (DNA): TGTGCCAGCAGCGTAAATGAGCGGGGCGCGATAGGGGAGCTGTTTTTT. Translating gives CASSVNERGAIGELFF. V usage is TRBV9 and J usage is TRBJ2-2; 7 nucleotides agree with TRBD2. This CDR3 region has 16 residues. CDR1 is SGDLS and CDR2 is YYNGEE in the germline V gene. Germline trimming cut 1 base from V and 8 bases from J; bases unmatched to any gene: 11.

CDR3 region: CASRAGQGSNQPQHF. The CDR3 DNA reads as TGTGCCAGCAGGGCAGGACAGGGGAGCAATCAGCCCCAGCATTTT. The chain joins TRBV28 to TRBJ1-5; TRBD1 aligns across 9 bases. The CDR3 is 15 amino acids. Germline lookup yields CDR1 MDHEN and CDR2 SYDVKM. V was pared by 6 bases and J by 1 base, with 4 bases of the junction left unmatched.

The V call is TRBV11-2, the J call TRBJ2-7; 9 bases are a match to TRBD2. Trimming at V came to 0 bases and at J to 1 base, leaving 7 bases not matched to a gene. This CDR3 is 17 amino acids long. Germline V gives CDR1 SGHAT, CDR2 FQNNGV. Here the CDR3 DNA reads TGTGCCAGCAGCTTAGATTTTAGACTAGCGGTTTCCTACGAGCAGTACTTC. Translated, it gives CASSLDFRLAVSYEQYF.